Here is one T cell receptor beta chain with its context. The data are from a study of blood T cells in healthy people across ages. Primed by a sample-barcoded 5' primer and a J-beta primer mix, a second PCR proceeded for 7 to 11 cycles. TCRdb ran MiXCR on the 5' RACE reads and lists one entry per CDR3 protein. The sample includes roughly 830,000 distinct CDR3 sequences, under 80% of them seen just once. Total RNA extracted from each sample amounted to at least 5 micrograms. This receptor was taken from a man aged 25-45 years in good health. The sample taken for sequencing was blood.

CDR3 in DNA: TGTGCCTGGGGTACCTGGGGAGGTATCACTGAAGCTTTCTTT. It specifies CAWGTWGGITEAFF. The V gene is TRBV30, the J gene TRBJ1-1; no firm D call. The CDR3 sequence is 14 residues long. Trimming left V 5 bases short and J 4 bases short, with 17 bases between. Germline CDR1 is GTSNPN and CDR2 is SVGIG (reference sequence). Full variable domain (remainder filled in from reference TRBV30 and TRBJ1-1): SQTIHQWPATLVQPVGSPLSLECTVEGTSNPNLYWYRQAAGRGLQLLFYSVGIGQISSEVPQNLSASRPQDRQFILSSKKLLLSDSGFYLCAWGTWGGITEAFFGQGTRLTVV.